The present entry profiles one TCR beta chain with its context. Its antigen is currently not known. No base quality information exists; no much larger clone differs at one position. These data originate in a study of T cells in Graves' hyperthyroidism and ophthalmopathy (dated by TCRdb to the late 2010s). About the full investigation: Peripheral blood samples were taken at the time of initial diagnosis, prior to any treatment. According to the paper, TCR Vbeta CDR3 sequencing was carried out on over 130 peripheral blood samples, which came from around 43 ophthalmopathy, around 75 hyperthyroidism and approximately 17 progressor patients. Thyroid tissue and blood T-cell repertoires from about six Graves' hyperthyroidism patients were also compared in the study. Prospective prediction of ophthalmopathy was tested in an independent validation cohort consisting of roughly 19 hyperthyroidism patients and around 16 patients who later progressed to ophthalmopathy. After sampling, hyperthyroidism patients received methimazole starting at 30 mg daily, and ophthalmopathy patients received high-dose intravenous methylprednisolone. For training and testing, the 95 to 100 patients in the discovery cohort were randomly divided in a 7:3 ratio. To identify TCR V-J signatures that set the groups apart, the researchers used a discovery cohort of about a hundred patients, made up of roughly 40 with Graves' ophthalmopathy and about 60 with stable Graves' hyperthyroidism.

Moderately to severely active disease, a Clinical Activity Score of at least 3, a NOSPECS grade of at least 4, and a duration under 3 months were present in ophthalmopathy patients. Any patient with an uncontrolled infection, another autoimmune disease, pregnancy or lactation was excluded. Diagnoses were established on the basis of clinical symptoms, serum thyroxine and TRAb, thyroid ultrasound, and orbital computed tomography. Ficoll-Paque density gradient centrifugation was used to isolate PBMCs from around 9.1 ml of fresh peripheral blood. Trizol reagent was used to extract total RNA, and RNA quality was then checked on an Agilent 2100 Bioanalyzer. TCR beta CDR3 regions were amplified from RNA transcripts. The first round of RT-PCR for the TCR CDR3 was performed with the HTBI primer set and the Qiagen OneStep RT-PCR kit. Libraries were constructed in a second round of multiplex PCR, after which size selection and purification were performed. The libraries were sequenced on an Illumina HiSeq2000 using paired-end 100 bp reads. In the source study's methods: Raw data were processed with SOAPnuke, discarding reads with adapters, uncalled bases, mean Phred below 15, or no exact constant-primer or identifier match. COPE v1.2.5 was used to merge high-quality paired reads, and clonotypes were defined as unique nucleotide sequences. MiTCR v1.1 was used to align clonotypes to the IMGT TRBV, TRBD and TRBJ reference segments. Only V-J combinations with frequency above 0.0001, covering about 99% of repertoires, were analysed. A TCS score was defined as the ratio of F50 (clonal expansion) to E x V (chaos), with BLOSUM62-based TCRdist applied between CDR3 peptides within each V-J. Welch's t-statistics and random forest reduced around 510 V-J features to 10 to 15, which were used in a naive Bayes classifier (R e1071). TCRdb reprocessed the public reads (quality trimming at Q25 with fastp, clone calling with MiXCR) and kept in-frame beta chains. One record per CDR3 amino acid sequence lists the most common genes and DNA. The V and J calls here are based on TCRdb, not the publication. The sample contains 300,000 to 500,000 distinct CDR3 sequences, around 15% of them found a single time. The ten biggest clones cover approximately 27% of the sample.

From its cysteine to its phenylalanine, the CDR3 spans 16 amino acids. Only the CDR3 region is kept as DNA, spanning 48 bases read in frame from base 1. CDR1 and CDR2 (KGHDR, SFDVKD) derive from the germline V gene. V is pruned by 5 bases and J by 3 bases, leaving 5 bases of the junction without a gene match. The full study reports these points: During validation, the model predicted progression to ophthalmopathy a median of about 6.3 months ahead of onset, with more than 55% sensitivity and roughly 75% specificity. Sample size was not statistically predetermined, and blinding of investigators to group allocation was not performed. Most expanded thyroid clonotypes (frequency above 0.001) were also detected in blood, a finding suggesting that blood repertoires may reflect thyroid immune responses. Ophthalmopathy was separated from stable hyperthyroidism by a 13 V-J signature model, with approximately 85% sensitivity and roughly 81% specificity obtained in cross-validation and 80%/75% obtained in testing.

The V gene is TRBV24-1 and the J gene is TRBJ2-3; 12 bases in between match TRBD2. The receptor was derived from a man between 45 and 60 years old with Graves' ophthalmopathy. The sample consisted of blood. The nucleotide sequence reads TGTGCCACCAGTGCGCGAGGACTAGCGGGGACAGATACGCAGTATTTT. The translation is CATSARGLAGTDTQYF.